The clone carrying this T cell receptor beta chain was counted many times. Its matching antigen is unknown. The data derive from a study of regulatory T cells in long-lasting Graves disease. In the study overall: Antithyroid drug intake by newly diagnosed Graves' patients had lasted under 3 months.

CDR3 regions were amplified by Arm-PCR using iRepertoire HTBI primers to build TCR beta libraries. TCRdb processed the multiplex PCR reads anew with MiXCR; each CDR3 protein has one entry. The sample includes 400,000 to 500,000 distinct CDR3 sequences, around 15% of them seen just once. Time point noted: newly diagnosed GD, antithyroid drugs for less than 3 months. Isolated PBMC RNA provided the starting material for the TCR library. The authors diagnosed Graves' disease using American Thyroid Association guidelines. Study-level points and caveats: Persistent disease preferred TRBV28, TRBJ1-2 and TRBJ2-5.

Trimming cost V 6 bases and J 2 bases; bases outside gene matches: 9. This CDR3 is built from 17 residues. From germline, CDR1 is GTSNPN and CDR2 SVGIG (reference sequence). The same specimen was also included in a second study, on T cells in Graves' hyperthyroidism and ophthalmopathy. From that study: A model of 13 V-J pairs discriminated ophthalmopathy from stable hyperthyroidism.

This clonotype was sampled from a woman aged 45-65 years with Graves disease. This sequence joins TRBV30 and TRBJ2-1, with 14 positions matching TRBD2. Sequenced here: peripheral blood mononuclear cells (PBMCs), sampled at new diagnosis, from a patient treated with antithyroid drugs. In nucleotides, the CDR3 is TGTGCCTGCCCCGCAGGGACTAGCGGGAGCCCCTACAATGAGCAGTTCTTC. Residues: CACPAGTSGSPYNEQFF.